One and the same sample provided the 23 T cell receptor beta chains below, sequenced in a study of cytomegalovirus exposure and HLA in healthy donors. Profiled with immunoSEQ multiplex PCR; TCRdb holds only in-frame clones, not every one. The sample consists of over 250,000 clones, about 90% of them appearing once. Sequencing was done on a sample of PBMCs. These receptor sequences come from a woman aged 25-40 years in good health and CMV-seropositive.

The chain couples TRBV30 to TRBJ2-3; TRBD2 matches at 11 bases. The CDR3 length is 16 residues. Germline assignment: CDR1 GTSNPN and CDR2 SVGIG (reference sequence). The ends lost 0 bases at V and 5 bases at J; junction bases unmatched: 7. The CDR3 bases are TGTGCCTGGAGTGTAGGTAGCGGGGGGGCTATAGATACGCAGTATTTT. It yields the protein CAWSVGSGGAIDTQYF.

This clone was detected once. The V call is TRBV5-6, the J call TRBJ1-5; 7 bases line up with TRBD1. Trimming took 4 bases from V and 4 from J; bases not matched to a gene: 11. The CDR3 has 16 residues. Germline V gene lookup returns CDR1 SGHDT and CDR2 YYEEEE. The CDR3 reads CASSPRGVPYNQPQHF. The CDR3 region has the DNA TGTGCCAGCAGCCCCAGGGGGGTCCCATATAATCAGCCCCAGCATTTT.

The CDR3 DNA follows: TGTGCCAGCTCACCACCTCTTCCGGGGGGTTACAATGAGCAGTTCTTC. It codes for CASSPPLPGGYNEQFF. V gene TRBV18 combines with J gene TRBJ2-1; 7 nucleotides match TRBD2. Unmatched junction bases numbered 6, after V lost 0 bases and J lost 4 bases. The CDR3 covers 16 residues. CDR1 is KGHSH, CDR2 LQKENI, per germline.

V gene TRBV6-4 combines with J gene TRBJ2-3; a possible D gene is TRBD2 (5 bases). Germline loops: CDR1 MRHNA, CDR2 SNTAGT. V lost 5 bases and J lost 2, with 17 bases in between. This CDR3 spans 16 amino acids. The CDR3 bases are TGTGCCAGCAGTCCCCTGTCGGGGTTCGACACAGATACGCAGTATTTT. This sequence encodes CASSPLSGFDTDTQYF.

The V call is TRBV11-3, the J call TRBJ2-5; 10 bases fit TRBD2. From germline, CDR1 is SGHNT and CDR2 YENEEA. There are 17 residues in the CDR3. V shed 1 base and J 4 bases; nucleotides not matched to a gene: 9. In DNA form, the CDR3 reads TGTGCCAGCAGCTTAGGGGAGCTAGCGGGAGCCAGAGAGACCCAGTACTTC. Its translation is CASSLGELAGARETQYF. Looking up the rest from reference TRBV11-3 and TRBJ2-5 gives the full variable domain: EAGVVQSPRYKIIEKKQPVAFWCNPISGHNTLYWYLQNLGQGPELLIRYENEEAVDDSQLPKDRFSAERLKGVDSTLKIQPAELGDSAVYLCASSLGELAGARETQYFGPGTRLLVL.

This clone came up a few times. The gene calls are TRBV4-1 and TRBJ2-7; 9 positions match TRBD1. Losses at the gene ends were 0 bases for V and 7 bases for J; bases not matched to a gene: 7. The germline CDR1 and CDR2 sequences are MGHRA and YSYEKL. The CDR3 runs 15 residues. CDR3 in amino acids: CASSQDKQGAWEQYF. CDR3 nucleotides: TGCGCCAGCAGCCAAGATAAACAGGGGGCGTGGGAGCAGTACTTC.

The CDR3 loop is CASSQGTSGPEQYF. The CDR3 bases are TGTGCCAGCAGCCAAGGGACTAGCGGCCCGGAGCAGTATTTT. V and J are TRBV4-2 and TRBJ2-3, with 10 bases that match TRBD2. The CDR3 has 14 amino acids. V lost 1 base to trimming and J lost 11 bases; unmatched junction nucleotides: 6. The germline V gene has CDR1 LGHNA and CDR2 YNFKEQ.

The chain is built from TRBV5-1 and TRBJ2-1, with D possibly TRBD2 on 5 matching bases. The V end was cut by 5 bases, the J end by 0 bases, with 12 bases between. The CDR3 consists of 15 residues. Germline assignment: CDR1 SGHRS and CDR2 YFSETQ. CDR3 in amino acids: CASRQRLSSYNEQFF. The CDR3 bases are TGCGCCAGCAGACAGCGGCTAAGCTCCTACAATGAGCAGTTCTTC.

The CDR3 sequence: CASSLTGAIYEQYF. The CDR3, as DNA: TGCGCCAGCAGCTTGACAGGGGCAATCTACGAGCAGTACTTC. This sequence joins TRBV5-1 and TRBJ2-7; TRBD1 matches 7 bases. The CDR3 spans 14 residues. Germline trimming cut 1 base from V and 3 bases from J; bases unmatched to any gene: 4. CDR1 SGHRS and CDR2 YFSETQ come from the germline V gene.

The V gene is TRBV2, the J gene TRBJ1-3; the D gene is possibly TRBD1 (5 bases). CDR3 length: 13 amino acids. The V gene lost 7 bases and the J gene lost 5 bases, with 12 bases spanning the gap. Germline-derived CDR1 and CDR2 are SNHLY and FYNNEI. The CDR3 DNA reads TGTGCCAGCACCGAGGAGGGGCGAAACACCATATATTTT. Translating it yields CASTEEGRNTIYF. The whole variable domain, remainder taken from reference TRBV2 and TRBJ1-3, is EPEVTQTPSHQVTQMGQEVILRCVPISNHLYFYWYRQILGQKVEFLVSFYNNEISEKSEIFDDQFSVERPDGSNFTLKIRSTKLEDSAMYFCASTEEGRNTIYFGEGSWLTVV.

The chain has TRBV5-1 and TRBJ1-2; D not certain. CDR1 is SGHRS, CDR2 YFSETQ, per germline. CDR3 length: 14 amino acids. With 0 bases removed from V and 4 bases from J, the gap between germline ends came to 10 bases. The DNA for the CDR3 is TGCGCCAGCAGCTTGGAGCGGGAGATCTATGGCTACACCTTC. It codes for CASSLEREIYGYTF. The whole variable domain, remainder taken from reference TRBV5-1 and TRBJ1-2, is KAGVTQTPRYLIKTRGQQVTLSCSPISGHRSVSWYQQTPGQGLQFLFEYFSETQRNKGNFPGRFSGRQFSNSRSEMNVSTLELGDSALYLCASSLEREIYGYTFGSGTRLTVV.

This clone has more than one count but fewer than ten. This rearrangement joins TRBV5-1 to TRBJ2-5, with TRBD2 matching 9 bases. V lost 4 bases and J lost 3; bases outside the gene matches: 4. The CDR3 runs 14 residues. The V gene's germline CDR1 is SGHRS and CDR2 YFSETQ. The CDR3 spells CASSVRLAEETQYF. The CDR3 coding sequence is TGCGCCAGCAGCGTTCGACTAGCGGAAGAGACCCAGTACTTC.

The rearrangement joins TRBV2 to TRBJ2-2; TRBD2 aligns across 7 bases. The CDR3 runs 13 residues. V lost 5 bases to trimming and J lost 5 bases; unmatched junction nucleotides: 2. Germline-derived CDR1 and CDR2 are SNHLY and FYNNEI. The CDR3 DNA follows: TGTGCCAGCAGTCTAGCGGTGACCGGGGAGCTGTTTTTT. Translated, it gives CASSLAVTGELFF.

This sequence joins TRBV7-9 and TRBJ2-7; D ambiguous. V lost 1 base to trimming and J lost 5 bases, with 6 bases between them. CDR1 is SEHNR and CDR2 is FQNEAQ in the germline V gene (reference sequence). The CDR3 has 12 amino acids. This chain's CDR3 is CASSLGRDEQYF. The CDR3 nucleotides read TGTGCCAGCAGCTTAGGACGGGACGAGCAGTACTTC.

This clone was found once. The genes are TRBV9 and TRBJ2-1, with D possibly being TRBD2 (5 bases). The CDR3 consists of 12 residues. Trimming took 2 bases from V and 8 from J, leaving 8 bases between them. Germline CDR1 is SGDLS and CDR2 is YYNGEE. The CDR3 sequence: CASSVSVDEQFF. DNA of the CDR3: TGTGCCAGCAGCGTTAGCGTCGATGAGCAGTTCTTC.

The genes are TRBV9 and TRBJ2-1, with TRBD2 identical over 8 bases. Trimming removed 2 bases from V and 4 bases from J; junction bases left unmatched: 5. Germline CDR1 reads SGDLS; CDR2 reads YYNGEE. The CDR3 runs to 15 residues. The CDR3 nucleotides read TGTGCCAGCAGCGTTAGTAGCGGGATATACAATGAGCAGTTCTTC. Translated: CASSVSSGIYNEQFF.

The chain carries TRBV10-3 and TRBJ1-1; D unresolved. V was clipped by 0 bases and J by 0 bases, with 14 bases between them. Germline loops: CDR1 ENHRY, CDR2 SYGVKD. The CDR3 spans 17 residues. The CDR3 sequence: CAISESTTRAMNTEAFF. For the CDR3, the DNA is TGTGCCATCAGTGAGTCGACCACCCGAGCCATGAACACTGAAGCTTTCTTT.

This chain links TRBV7-2 with TRBJ2-7; 7 bases are a match to TRBD2. CDR3 length: 13 amino acids. V shed 3 bases, J shed 2 bases, and the junction held 1 base outside the gene matches. Germline CDR1 and CDR2: SGHTA and FQGNSA. The DNA for the CDR3 is TGTGCCAGCAGCTTCAGCGGGGCCTACGAGCAGTACTTC. This sequence encodes CASSFSGAYEQYF.

The J gene is TRBJ2-2, the V gene TRBV28, with TRBD1 matching 7 bases. The J segment lost 6 bases and the V segment lost 6 bases, leaving 10 bases of the junction unmatched. Looked up from germline, CDR1 is MDHEN and CDR2 is SYDVKM. The CDR3 has 15 amino acids. The chain's CDR3 is CASSPLGQGAGELFF. The CDR3 DNA sequence: TGTGCCAGCAGCCCACTGGGGCAGGGGGCCGGGGAGCTGTTTTTT.

The rearrangement joins TRBV2 to TRBJ2-7; 7 positions match TRBD2. This CDR3 has 14 residues. CDR1 SNHLY and CDR2 FYNNEI come from the germline V gene. DNA of the CDR3: TGTGCTAGTTGCAAGCGGGGAGGGTCCTACGAGCAGTACTTC. This codes for CASCKRGGSYEQYF.

J is TRBJ2-1 and V is TRBV5-1; TRBD2 agrees at 8 bases. Germline V gene lookup returns CDR1 SGHRS and CDR2 YFSETQ. Trimming removed 0 bases from V and 6 bases from J; junction bases left unmatched: 5. The CDR3 runs 15 residues. This chain's CDR3 is CASSLASGGVNEQFF. The CDR3, as DNA: TGCGCCAGCAGCTTGGCTTCGGGAGGGGTCAATGAGCAGTTCTTC.

For the CDR3, the DNA is TGTGCCAGCAGTTCGGGGGACTCCTACAATGAGCAGTTCTTC. This translates into CASSSGDSYNEQFF. The V gene is TRBV27, the J gene TRBJ2-1, with a weak D call TRBD2 (6 bases). Germline CDR1 reads MNHEY; CDR2 reads SMNVEV (reference sequence). With 4 bases removed from V and 0 bases from J, the gap between germline ends came to 7 bases. This CDR3 contains 14 residues.

This chain links TRBV7-9 with TRBJ2-6; 7 bases line up with TRBD1. The germline V gene has CDR1 SEHNR and CDR2 FQNEAQ (reference sequence). Germline trimming cut 4 bases from V and 1 base from J; bases unmatched to any gene: 1. The CDR3 extends over 15 amino acids. This CDR3 reads CASSSGQSGANVLTF. The CDR3 DNA is TGTGCCAGCAGCTCGGGACAGTCTGGGGCCAACGTCCTGACTTTC.